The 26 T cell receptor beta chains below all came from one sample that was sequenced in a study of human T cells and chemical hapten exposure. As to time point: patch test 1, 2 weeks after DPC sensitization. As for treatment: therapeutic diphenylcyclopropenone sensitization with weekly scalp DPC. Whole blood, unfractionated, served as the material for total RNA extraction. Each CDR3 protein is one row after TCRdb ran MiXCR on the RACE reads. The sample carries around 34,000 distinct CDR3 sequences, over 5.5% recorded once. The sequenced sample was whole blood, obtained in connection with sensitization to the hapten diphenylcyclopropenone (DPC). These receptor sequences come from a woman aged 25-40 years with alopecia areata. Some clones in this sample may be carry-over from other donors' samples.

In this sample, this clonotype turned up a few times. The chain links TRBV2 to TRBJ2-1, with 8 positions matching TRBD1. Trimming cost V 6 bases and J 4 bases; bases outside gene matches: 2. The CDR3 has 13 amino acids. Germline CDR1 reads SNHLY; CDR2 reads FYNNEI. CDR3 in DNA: TGTGCCAGCAGGGGACAGGAGTACAATGAGCAGTTCTTC. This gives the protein CASRGQEYNEQFF.

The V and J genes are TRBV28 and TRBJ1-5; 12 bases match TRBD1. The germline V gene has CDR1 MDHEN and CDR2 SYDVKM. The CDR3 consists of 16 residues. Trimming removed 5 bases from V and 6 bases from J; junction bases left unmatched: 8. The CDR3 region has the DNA TGTGCCAGCAGTAGGGGACAGGGGGCTTCAGGTCAGCCCCAGCATTTT. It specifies CASSRGQGASGQPQHF.

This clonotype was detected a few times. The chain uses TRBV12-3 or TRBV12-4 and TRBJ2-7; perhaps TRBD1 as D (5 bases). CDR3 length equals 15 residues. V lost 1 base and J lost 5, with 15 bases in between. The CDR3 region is CASSLGTQGAHEQYF. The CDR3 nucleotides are TGTGCCAGCAGTTTAGGGACCCAGGGCGCCCACGAGCAGTACTTC.

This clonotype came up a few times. In DNA form, the CDR3 reads TGTGCCAGCAGCTCTAGCGGGGTACGAGTAGAGACCCAGTACTTC. It translates to CASSSSGVRVETQYF. V is TRBV28 and J is TRBJ2-5; 9 nucleotides match TRBD2. The length of the CDR3 is 15 residues. CDR1 is MDHEN, CDR2 SYDVKM, per germline. The junction had 9 bases not matched to a gene; V was cut back by 6 bases and J by 4 bases.

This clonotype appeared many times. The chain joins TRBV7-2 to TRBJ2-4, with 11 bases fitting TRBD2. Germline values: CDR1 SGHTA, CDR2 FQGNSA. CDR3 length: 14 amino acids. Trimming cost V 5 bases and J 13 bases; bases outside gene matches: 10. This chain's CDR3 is CASSARTSGYAQYF. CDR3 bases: TGTGCCAGCAGCGCCCGGACTAGCGGGTATGCCCAGTACTTC.

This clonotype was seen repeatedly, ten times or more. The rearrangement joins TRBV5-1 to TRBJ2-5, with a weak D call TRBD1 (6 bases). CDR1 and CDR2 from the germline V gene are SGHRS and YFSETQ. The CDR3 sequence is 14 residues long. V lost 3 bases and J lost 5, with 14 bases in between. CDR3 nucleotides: TGCGCCAGCAGCTCTTACAGGGTTTGGGAGACCCAGTACTTC. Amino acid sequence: CASSSYRVWETQYF.

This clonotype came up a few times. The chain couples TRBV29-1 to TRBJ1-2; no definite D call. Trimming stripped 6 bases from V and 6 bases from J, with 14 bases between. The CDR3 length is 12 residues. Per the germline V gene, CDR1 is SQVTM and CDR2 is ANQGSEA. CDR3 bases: TGCAGCGTAAGGACCGGCCGAGATGGCTACACCTTC. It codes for CSVRTGRDGYTF. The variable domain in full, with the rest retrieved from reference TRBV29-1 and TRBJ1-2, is SAVISQKPSRDICQRGTSLTIQCQVDSQVTMMFWYRQQPGQSLTLIATANQGSEATYESGFVIDKFPISRPNLTFSTLTVSNMSPEDSSIYLCSVRTGRDGYTFGSGTRLTVV.

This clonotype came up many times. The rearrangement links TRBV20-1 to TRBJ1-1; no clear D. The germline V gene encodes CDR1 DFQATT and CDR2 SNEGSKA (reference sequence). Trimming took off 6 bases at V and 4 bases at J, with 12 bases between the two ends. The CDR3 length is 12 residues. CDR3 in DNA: TGCAGTGCGGGCTGGAGGATCACTGAAGCTTTCTTT. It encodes CSAGWRITEAFF.

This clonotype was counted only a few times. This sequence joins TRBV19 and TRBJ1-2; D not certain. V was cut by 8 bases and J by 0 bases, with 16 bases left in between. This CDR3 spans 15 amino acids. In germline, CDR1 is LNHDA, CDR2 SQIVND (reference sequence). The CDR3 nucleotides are TGTGCCAGTGATTCTTTGTCAAGACCTAACTATGGCTACACCTTC. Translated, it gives CASDSLSRPNYGYTF. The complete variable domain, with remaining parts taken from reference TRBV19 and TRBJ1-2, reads DGGITQSPKYLFRKEGQNVTLSCEQNLNHDAMYWYRQDPGQGLRLIYYSQIVNDFQKGDIAEGYSVSREKKESFPLTVTSAQKNPTAFYLCASDSLSRPNYGYTFGSGTRLTVV.

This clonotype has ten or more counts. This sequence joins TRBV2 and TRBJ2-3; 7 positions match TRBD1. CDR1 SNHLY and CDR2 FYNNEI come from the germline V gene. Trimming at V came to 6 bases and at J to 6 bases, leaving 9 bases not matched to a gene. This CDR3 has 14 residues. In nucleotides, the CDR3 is TGTGCCAGCAGCTGGCAGGGGGTGGCCGATACGCAGTATTTT. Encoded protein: CASSWQGVADTQYF.

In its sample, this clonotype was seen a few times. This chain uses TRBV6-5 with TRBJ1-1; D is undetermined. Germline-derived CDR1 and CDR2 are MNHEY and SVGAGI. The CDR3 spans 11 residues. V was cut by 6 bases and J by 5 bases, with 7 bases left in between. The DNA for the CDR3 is TGTGCCAGCAGCGGGAGAACTGAAGCTTTCTTT. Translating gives CASSGRTEAFF.

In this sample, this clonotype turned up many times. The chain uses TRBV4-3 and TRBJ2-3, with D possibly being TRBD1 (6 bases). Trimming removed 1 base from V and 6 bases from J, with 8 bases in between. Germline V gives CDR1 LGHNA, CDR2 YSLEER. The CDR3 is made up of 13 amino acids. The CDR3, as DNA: TGCGCCAGCAGCCAAGTCAGGGGTGATACGCAGTATTTT. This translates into CASSQVRGDTQYF.

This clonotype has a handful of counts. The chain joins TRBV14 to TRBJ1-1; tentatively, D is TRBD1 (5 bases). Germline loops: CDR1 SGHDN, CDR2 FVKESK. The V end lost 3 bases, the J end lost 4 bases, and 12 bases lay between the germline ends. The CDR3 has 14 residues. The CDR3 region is CASSQDMTFTEAFF. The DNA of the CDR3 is TGTGCCAGCAGCCAGGACATGACATTCACTGAAGCTTTCTTT.

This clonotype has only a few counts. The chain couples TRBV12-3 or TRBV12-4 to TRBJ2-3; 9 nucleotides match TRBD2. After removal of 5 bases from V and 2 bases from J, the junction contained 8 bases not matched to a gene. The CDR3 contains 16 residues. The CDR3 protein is CASSPRAGGPTDTQYF. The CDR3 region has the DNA TGTGCCAGCAGTCCTAGAGCGGGGGGACCCACAGATACGCAGTATTTT.

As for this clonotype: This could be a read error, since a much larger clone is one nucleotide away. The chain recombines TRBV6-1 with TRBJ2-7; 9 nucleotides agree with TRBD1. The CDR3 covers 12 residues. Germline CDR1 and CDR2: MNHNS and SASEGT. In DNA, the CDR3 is TGTACCAGCAGTAGACAGGGGGGCGAGCAGTACTTC. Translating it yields CTSSRQGGEQYF.

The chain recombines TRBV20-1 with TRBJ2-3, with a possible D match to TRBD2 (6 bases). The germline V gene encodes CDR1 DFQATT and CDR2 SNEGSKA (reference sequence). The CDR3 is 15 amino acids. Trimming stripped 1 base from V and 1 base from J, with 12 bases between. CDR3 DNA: TGCAGTGCTAGAGTTGCTTCTAGCGGCACAGATACGCAGTATTTT. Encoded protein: CSARVASSGTDTQYF.

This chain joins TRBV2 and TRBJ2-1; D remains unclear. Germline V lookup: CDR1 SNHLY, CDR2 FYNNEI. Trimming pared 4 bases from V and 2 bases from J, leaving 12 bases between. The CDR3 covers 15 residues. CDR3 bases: TGTGCCAGCAGTGTGATCTCCGTTACCTACAATGAGCAGTTCTTC. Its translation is CASSVISVTYNEQFF.

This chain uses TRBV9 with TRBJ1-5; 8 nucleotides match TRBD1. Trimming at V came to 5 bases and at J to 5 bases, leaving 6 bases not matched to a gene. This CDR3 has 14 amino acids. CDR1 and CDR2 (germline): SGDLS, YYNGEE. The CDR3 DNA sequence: TGTGCCAGCAGTCGTGGACAGGGCGATCAGCCCCAGCATTTT. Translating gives CASSRGQGDQPQHF.

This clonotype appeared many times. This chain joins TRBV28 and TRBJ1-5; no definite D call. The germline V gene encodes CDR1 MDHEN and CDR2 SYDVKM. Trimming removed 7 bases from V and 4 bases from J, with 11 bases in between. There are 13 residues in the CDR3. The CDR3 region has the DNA TGTGCCAGCACGGTACGGAGGAATCAGCCCCAGCATTTT. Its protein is CASTVRRNQPQHF.

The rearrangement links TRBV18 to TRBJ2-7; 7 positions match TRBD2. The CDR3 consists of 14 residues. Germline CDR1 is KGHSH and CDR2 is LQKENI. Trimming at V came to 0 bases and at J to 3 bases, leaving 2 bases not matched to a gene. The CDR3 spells CASSPPPGGYEQYF. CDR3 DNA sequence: TGTGCCAGCTCACCACCGCCGGGGGGCTACGAGCAGTACTTC.

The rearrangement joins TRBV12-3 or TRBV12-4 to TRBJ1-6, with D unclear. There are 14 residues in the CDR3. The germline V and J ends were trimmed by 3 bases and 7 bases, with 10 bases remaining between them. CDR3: CASSFRLLNSPLHF. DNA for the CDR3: TGTGCCAGCAGTTTCCGACTGCTCAATTCACCCCTCCACTTT.

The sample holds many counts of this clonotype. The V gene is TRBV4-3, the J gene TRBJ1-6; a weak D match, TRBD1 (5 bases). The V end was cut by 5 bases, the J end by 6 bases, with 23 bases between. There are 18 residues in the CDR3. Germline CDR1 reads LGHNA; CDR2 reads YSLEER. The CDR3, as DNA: TGCGCCAGCAGCGGGGACCTGACAGAAAGCCTTGTTAATTCACCCCTCCACTTT. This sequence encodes CASSGDLTESLVNSPLHF.

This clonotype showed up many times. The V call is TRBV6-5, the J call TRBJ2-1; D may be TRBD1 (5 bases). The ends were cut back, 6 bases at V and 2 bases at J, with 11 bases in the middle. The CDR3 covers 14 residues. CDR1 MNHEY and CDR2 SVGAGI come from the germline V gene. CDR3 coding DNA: TGTGCCAGCAGATACAGGTCACCCTACAATGAGCAGTTCTTC. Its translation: CASRYRSPYNEQFF.

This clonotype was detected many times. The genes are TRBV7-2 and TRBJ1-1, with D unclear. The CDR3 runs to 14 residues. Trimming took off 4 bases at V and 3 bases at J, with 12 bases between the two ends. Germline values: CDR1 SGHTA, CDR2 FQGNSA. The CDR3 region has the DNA TGTGCCAGCAGCTGGAGGTGGGCGGACACTGAAGCTTTCTTT. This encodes CASSWRWADTEAFF.

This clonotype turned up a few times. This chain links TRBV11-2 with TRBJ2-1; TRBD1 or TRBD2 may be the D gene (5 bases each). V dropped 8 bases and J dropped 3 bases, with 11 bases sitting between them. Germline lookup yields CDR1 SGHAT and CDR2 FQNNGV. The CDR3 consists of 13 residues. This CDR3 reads CASVGTRYNEQFF. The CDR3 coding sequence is TGTGCCAGCGTCGGGACGCGCTACAATGAGCAGTTCTTC.

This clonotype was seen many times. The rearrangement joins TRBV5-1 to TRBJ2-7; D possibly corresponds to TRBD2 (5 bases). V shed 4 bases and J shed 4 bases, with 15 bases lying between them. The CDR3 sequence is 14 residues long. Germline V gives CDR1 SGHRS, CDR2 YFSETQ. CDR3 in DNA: TGCGCCAGCAGCCCCGGACTCTACGAATACGAGCAGTACTTC. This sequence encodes CASSPGLYEYEQYF.